Shown below are 5 T cell receptor beta chains from a single sample sequenced in a study of shared clonotypes between healthy human individuals. Sequenced by immunoSEQ multiplex PCR; TCRdb stores in-frame clones only, minus some. The sample contains nearly 2 million clones, about 94% of which appear only once. Terminally differentiated effector memory CD45RA+ cells were left out of the naive CD8 fraction, which was CD45RO-negative and positively selected for CCR7. The source material was naive CD8+ T cells sorted from blood. The receptors derive from a man between 18 and 35 years old in good health.

The chain links TRBV4-3 to TRBJ2-1; no clear D. Germline CDR1 is LGHNA and CDR2 is YSLEER. CDR3 length: 12 amino acids. The V gene lost 0 bases and the J gene lost 8 bases, with 5 bases spanning the gap. CDR3 protein: CASSQDTHEQFF. CDR3 bases: TGCGCCAGCAGCCAAGATACCCATGAGCAGTTCTTC.

The chain carries TRBV6-6 and TRBJ1-1; no clear D gene. The germline gives CDR1 MNHNY, CDR2 SVGAGI (reference sequence). Deletions cut 5 bases from V and 4 bases from J, with 8 bases between. The length of the CDR3 is 12 residues. CDR3 protein: CASSAEGTEAFF. The DNA for the CDR3 is TGTGCCAGCAGTGCAGAGGGCACTGAAGCTTTCTTT.

In this sample, this clone turned up a few times. Distinct nucleotide sequences in the sample also encode this CDR3. The V and J genes are TRBV5-4 and TRBJ1-1; the D gene is possibly TRBD1 (5 bases). The V and J ends lost 4 bases and 1 base respectively, with 11 bases between them. Germline V gene lookup returns CDR1 SGHNT and CDR2 YYREEE (reference sequence). The CDR3 consists of 14 residues. The CDR3 loop is CASSLGTENTEAFF. The DNA of the CDR3 is TGTGCCAGCAGCCTCGGGACGGAGAACACTGAAGCTTTCTTT. Based on the CDR3 plus reference TRBV5-4 and TRBJ1-1, the full variable domain is ETGVTQSPTHLIKTRGQQVTLRCSSQSGHNTVSWYQQALGQGPQFIFQYYREEENGRGNFPPRFSGLQFPNYSSELNVNALELDDSALYLCASSLGTENTEAFFGQGTRLTVV.

The chain has TRBV6-5 and TRBJ1-1; D is undetermined. Germline CDR1 is MNHEY and CDR2 is SVGAGI. Between the trimmed V and J ends, which lost 4 bases and 4 bases, there was a span of 13 bases. The CDR3 has 14 amino acids. The CDR3, as DNA: TGTGCCAGCAGTTTGGCAGGCGGTCGCACTGAAGCTTTCTTT. This encodes CASSLAGGRTEAFF.

With regard to this clone: Additional DNA sequences in this sample encode the identical CDR3. The J gene is TRBJ2-7, the V gene TRBV6-6; D possibly corresponds to TRBD2 (6 bases). Trimming took off 1 base at V and 2 bases at J, with 9 bases between the two ends. This CDR3 has 14 amino acids. Germline V gene lookup returns CDR1 MNHNY and CDR2 SVGAGI (reference sequence). This CDR3 is CASSYLGGPYEQYF. Written as DNA, the CDR3 is TGTGCCAGCAGTTACTTAGGAGGGCCCTACGAGCAGTACTTC.